This T cell receptor beta chain is from a study of T cell responses to AZD1222 COVID-19 vaccine. Turning to the study itself: Timing groups of about 4 and about 12 weeks for second doses were pooled.

As for this clone: The antigen is not known.

General study findings and limits: Following two doses of AZD1222, Spike-specific TCR breadth and depth rose. Baseline seropositives among AZD1222 recipients totaled only six or seven. Donor demographics were predominantly white British with a female majority; clonal diversity may be underestimated.

Per germline, CDR1 DFQATT and CDR2 SNEGSKA (reference sequence). The length of the CDR3 is 15 residues. V lost 3 bases and J 1 base, leaving 13 bases between the germline ends. Only in-frame clones appear in the TCRdb table, and some are missing; sequencing was by immunoSEQ multiplex PCR. This table has about 150,000 clones, about nine tenths appearing once. The chain is built from TRBV20-1 and TRBJ1-5; D gene unclear. Sequencing used peripheral blood, obtained on day 0 of AZD1222 vaccination. The origin of this receptor is an adult in good health. CDR3 coding DNA: TGCAGTGCTAGTAAGGGTATCGAAAGCAATCAGCCCCAGCATTTT. It codes for CSASKGIESNQPQHF.